These 3 T cell receptor beta chains came from one sample sequenced in a study of blood T cell repertoires in COVID-19. TCRdb's copy holds only in-frame clones and misses some; the assay was immunoSEQ multiplex PCR. Among under 300,000 clones listed, 86% were seen once. Material: peripheral blood. The receptor source for this set is a woman in her 70s with COVID-19, enrolled during active disease.

This clone appeared a single time. V gene TRBV7-9 combines with J gene TRBJ1-3, with D possibly TRBD1 on 5 matching bases. V was cut by 2 bases and J by 4 bases, with 18 bases left in between. From germline, CDR1 is SEHNR and CDR2 FQNEAQ (reference sequence). The length of the CDR3 is 17 residues. The CDR3 here is CASSLSPGKERGNTIYF. The CDR3 DNA sequence: TGTGCCAGCAGCTTATCCCCAGGGAAGGAGAGAGGAAACACCATATATTTT.

The chain links TRBV10-3 to TRBJ2-1; 10 bases are shared with TRBD1. The CDR3 runs 14 residues. CDR1 and CDR2 from the germline V gene are ENHRY and SYGVKD. Trimming cost V 8 bases and J 10 bases; bases outside gene matches: 11. CDR3 in amino acids: CAIWGGQGTEEQFF. The DNA for the CDR3 is TGTGCCATCTGGGGGGGACAGGGGACGGAGGAGCAGTTCTTC.

This clone has just one count. This chain joins TRBV2 and TRBJ2-7; weak D call: TRBD1 (5 bases). V was trimmed by 7 bases and J by 7 bases, leaving 14 bases between them. Germline CDR1 is SNHLY and CDR2 is FYNNEI. This CDR3 has 12 amino acids. In DNA, the CDR3 is TGTGCCAGCACCATGACAGTCATGGAGCAGTACTTC. This sequence encodes CASTMTVMEQYF.